These 29 T cell receptor beta chains share one sample of origin, sequenced in a study of T cells after yellow fever vaccination. A single record per CDR3 protein comes from TCRdb applying MiXCR to the 5' RACE reads. Of 550,000 or so distinct CDR3 sequences listed, 15% to 20% are singletons. The sample here was PBMCs, taken 15 days after the yellow fever booster vaccination. Source of these receptors: a man aged 25 to 40 who received the YFV17D yellow fever vaccine.

This clonotype was detected only a few times. V is TRBV3-1 and J is TRBJ2-7; 10 nucleotides line up with TRBD2. Germline assignment: CDR1 LGHDT and CDR2 YNNKEL (reference sequence). The CDR3 has 15 amino acids. V was clipped by 1 base and J by 3 bases; unmatched bases: 3. CDR3 sequence reads: CASSQGGLAYYEQYF. CDR3 sequence (DNA): TGTGCCAGCAGCCAAGGGGGACTAGCGTACTACGAGCAGTACTTC.

The table lists this clonotype with a few counts. The J gene is TRBJ1-1, the V gene TRBV5-1; TRBD1 is a possible D gene (6 bases). The CDR3 extends over 12 amino acids. Germline CDR1 reads SGHRS; CDR2 reads YFSETQ. Trimming cost V 5 bases and J 6 bases, with 11 bases left between them. The CDR3 coding sequence is TGCGCCAGCAGGGAGTCAGGGGCTGAAGCTTTCTTT. Translated: CASRESGAEAFF.

The chain joins TRBV20-1 to TRBJ2-7; tentatively, D is TRBD1 (5 bases). V lost 1 base and J lost 4, with 11 bases in between. The V gene's germline CDR1 is DFQATT and CDR2 SNEGSKA (reference sequence). This CDR3 spans 13 amino acids. CDR3 sequence: CSARAGFGYEQYF. In DNA, the CDR3 is TGCAGTGCTAGAGCAGGGTTTGGTTACGAGCAGTACTTC.

This clonotype has more than one count but fewer than ten. The chain couples TRBV7-2 to TRBJ2-5, with no clear D. This CDR3 comprises 12 residues. V shed 7 bases and J shed 5 bases, with 11 bases lying between them. CDR1 and CDR2 from the germline V gene are SGHTA and FQGNSA. Written as DNA, the CDR3 is TGTGCCAGCACCTCGAACCCTGAGACCCAGTACTTC. This sequence encodes CASTSNPETQYF.

The chain joins TRBV7-2 to TRBJ2-5; TRBD1 matches at 7 bases. J was trimmed by 4 bases and V by 5 bases; bases with no gene match: 7. In germline, CDR1 is SGHTA, CDR2 FQGNSA. The CDR3 runs to 14 residues. The CDR3 DNA sequence: TGTGCCAGCAGCGAAAACAGGGGCCGAGAGACCCAGTACTTC. Its protein is CASSENRGRETQYF.

CDR3: CSARYDGTAADTQYF. The CDR3 nucleotides read TGCAGTGCTAGATACGACGGGACCGCGGCCGATACGCAGTATTTT. This chain links TRBV20-1 with TRBJ2-3, with D perhaps given as TRBD1 or TRBD2 (5 bases each). Per the germline V gene, CDR1 is DFQATT and CDR2 is SNEGSKA (reference sequence). The V end was cut by 2 bases, the J end by 6 bases, with 18 bases between. This CDR3 is built from 15 residues.

The chain recombines TRBV20-1 with TRBJ2-5; TRBD2 is a possible D gene (6 bases). V was clipped by 3 bases and J by 12 bases, with 14 bases between them. Germline V CDR1 and CDR2: DFQATT, SNEGSKA (reference sequence). CDR3 length: 11 residues. CDR3 sequence reads: CSASRIAEEYF. DNA for the CDR3: TGCAGTGCTAGCAGGATAGCGGAAGAGTACTTC.

Only a few counts were recorded for this clonotype. The CDR3 DNA reads as TGCAGTGCTAGGGGGGAAAGTGGGACTAGCGGGAGTAATATCCCCTACAATGAGCAGTTCTTC. Protein product: CSARGESGTSGSNIPYNEQFF. This chain joins TRBV20-1 and TRBJ2-1; TRBD2 aligns across 14 bases. The CDR3 length is 21 residues. Germline trimming cut 3 bases from V and 2 bases from J; bases unmatched to any gene: 18. The germline CDR1 and CDR2 sequences are DFQATT and SNEGSKA (reference sequence).

The table lists this clonotype with a few counts. The V call is TRBV15, the J call TRBJ2-3; 14 bases match TRBD2. The CDR3 covers 13 residues. Germline V CDR1 and CDR2: LNHNV, YYDKDF (reference sequence). The V and J ends lost 9 bases and 6 bases, in that order; junction bases with no gene match: 2. CDR3 nucleotide sequence: TGTGCCACGAGGACTAGCGGGAGGGATACGCAGTATTTT. As protein: CATRTSGRDTQYF.

This chain uses TRBV6-5 with TRBJ2-1, with D possibly being TRBD2 (5 bases). V shed 4 bases and J shed 12 bases, with 10 bases lying between them. Germline CDR1 and CDR2: MNHEY and SVGAGI. The CDR3 extends over 11 amino acids. The CDR3 DNA reads TGTGCCAGCAGTTCGGACTTGAGGCAGTTCTTC. Translation: CASSSDLRQFF.

This clonotype was observed a handful of times. The V call is TRBV12-3 or TRBV12-4, the J call TRBJ2-5; TRBD2 might be the D (7 bases). Trimming took 7 bases from V and 2 from J, leaving 17 bases between them. This CDR3 region has 15 residues. The CDR3 sequence: CASTEGGGWQETQYF. The CDR3 bases are TGTGCCAGCACCGAAGGGGGGGGTTGGCAAGAGACCCAGTACTTC.

This clonotype was seen just once. The genes are TRBV5-1 and TRBJ2-2, with 11 bases fitting TRBD1. The CDR3 totals 17 residues. Germline CDR1 reads SGHRS; CDR2 reads YFSETQ. V lost 5 bases and J lost 7; bases outside the gene matches: 13. Here the CDR3 DNA reads TGCGCCAGCAGAAGCCCCGGACAGGGGGCGTTGGGCGGGGAGCTGTTTTTT. This sequence encodes CASRSPGQGALGGELFF.

The sample holds a few counts of this clonotype. This sequence joins TRBV25-1 and TRBJ2-7, with TRBD1 matching over 7 bases. With 8 bases clipped from V and 2 bases from J, the junction kept 3 bases outside the gene matches. This CDR3 region has 12 residues. Germline lookup yields CDR1 MGHDK and CDR2 SYGVNS. The CDR3 DNA follows: TGTGCCAGCGGGACAGAGACCTACGAGCAGTACTTC. Its translation: CASGTETYEQYF.

CDR3 in DNA: TGTGCCAGCAGCAAGTCGACAGGTCTTGAAGCTTTCTTT. This gives the protein CASSKSTGLEAFF. The chain couples TRBV12-3 or TRBV12-4 to TRBJ1-1; perhaps TRBD1 as D (6 bases). The CDR3 extends over 13 amino acids. V was shortened by 6 bases and J by 7 bases, with 15 bases between the two germline ends.

This clonotype occurred a few times. The J gene is TRBJ2-5, the V gene TRBV7-2; D remains ambiguous. The V and J ends lost 1 base and 7 bases respectively, with 10 bases between them. The CDR3 is 13 residues long. Germline V CDR1 and CDR2: SGHTA, FQGNSA. The CDR3: CASSLGLVLTQYF. In DNA, the CDR3 is TGTGCCAGCAGCTTAGGGCTAGTTTTGACCCAGTACTTC. Drawing the rest from reference TRBV7-2 and TRBJ2-5, the complete variable domain is GAGVSQSPSNKVTEKGKDVELRCDPISGHTALYWYRQSLGQGLEFLIYFQGNSAPDKSGLPSDRFSAERTGGSVSTLTIQRTQQEDSAVYLCASSLGLVLTQYFGPGTRLLVL.

A few counts support this clonotype. This chain joins TRBV7-9 and TRBJ1-1; no definite D call. This CDR3 comprises 13 residues. The germline CDR1 and CDR2 sequences are SEHNR and FQNEAQ (reference sequence). V lost 6 bases, J lost 4 bases, and 12 bases lay in between. For the CDR3, the DNA is TGTGCCAGCAGTTATACGGACGTCACTGAAGCTTTCTTT. Protein: CASSYTDVTEAFF.

J is TRBJ1-2 and V is TRBV4-3; D uncertain. The V and J ends lost 4 bases and 4 bases respectively, with 10 bases between them. The CDR3 has 13 amino acids. The germline CDR1 and CDR2 sequences are LGHNA and YSLEER. The DNA for the CDR3 is TGCGCCAGCAGCCTACTGGGAGGCTATGGCTACACCTTC. It specifies CASSLLGGYGYTF.

This clonotype was counted only a few times. V usage is TRBV6-2 or TRBV6-3 and J usage is TRBJ1-2, with D maybe TRBD1 (5 bases). Germline CDR1 and CDR2: MNHEY and SVGEGT. The CDR3 consists of 15 residues. Trimming shortened V by 7 bases and J by 5 bases, and 20 bases separated the two germline ends. DNA for the CDR3: TGTGCCAGCACCCAGACAGTGAAAGAAGGTTATGGCTACACCTTC. Amino acids: CASTQTVKEGYGYTF.

This clonotype showed up just a few times. V gene TRBV29-1 combines with J gene TRBJ1-1; 8 bases align to TRBD1. The V segment lost 6 bases and the J segment 4 bases; nucleotides outside the gene matches: 7. Germline values: CDR1 SQVTM, CDR2 ANQGSEA. The CDR3 sequence is 13 residues long. CDR3 coding DNA: TGCAGCGTCGGACAGGGTCCCGTCACTGAAGCTTTCTTT. Translation: CSVGQGPVTEAFF.

V is TRBV28 and J is TRBJ2-1; possible D gene TRBD2, 7 bases. The CDR3 covers 16 residues. In germline, CDR1 is MDHEN, CDR2 SYDVKM. Trimming shortened V by 2 bases and J by 7 bases, and 18 bases separated the two germline ends. CDR3 protein: CASSLVRRGRENEQFF. The CDR3, as DNA: TGTGCCAGCAGTTTAGTCCGGCGGGGGCGCGAAAATGAGCAGTTCTTC.

This clonotype turned up a few times. The V and J genes are TRBV7-2 and TRBJ2-1, with D tentatively TRBD1 (5 bases). V lost 5 bases and J lost 0, with 11 bases in between. The V gene's germline CDR1 is SGHTA and CDR2 FQGNSA. The CDR3 spans 15 residues. CDR3 protein: CASSRQMSSYNEQFF. CDR3 bases: TGTGCCAGCAGCAGACAGATGAGCTCCTACAATGAGCAGTTCTTC.

V gene TRBV6-5 combines with J gene TRBJ2-5; D gene ambiguous. Trimming removed 0 bases from V and 4 bases from J, with 9 bases in between. This CDR3 is built from 14 residues. Germline assignment: CDR1 MNHEY and CDR2 SVGAGI. The CDR3: CASSYSIPGETQYF. In DNA, the CDR3 is TGTGCCAGCAGTTACTCGATTCCGGGAGAGACCCAGTACTTC.

This clonotype was picked up a small number of times. V is TRBV7-2 and J is TRBJ2-1; the D gene could be TRBD1 or TRBD2 (5 bases each). Trimming left V 4 bases short and J 8 bases short, with 21 bases between. CDR1 is SGHTA, CDR2 FQGNSA, per germline. The CDR3 consists of 16 residues. The CDR3 coding sequence is TGTGCCAGCAGCTGGACCTCAAGACGGGGCCGGGATGAGCAGTTCTTC. Its translation: CASSWTSRRGRDEQFF. The full variable domain, completed using reference TRBV7-2 and TRBJ2-1, is GAGVSQSPSNKVTEKGKDVELRCDPISGHTALYWYRQSLGQGLEFLIYFQGNSAPDKSGLPSDRFSAERTGGSVSTLTIQRTQQEDSAVYLCASSWTSRRGRDEQFFGPGTRLTVL.

The chain joins TRBV7-2 to TRBJ2-5; D perhaps matches TRBD1 (6 bases). The CDR3 sequence is 15 residues long. The germline V gene has CDR1 SGHTA and CDR2 FQGNSA. V was clipped by 2 bases and J by 2 bases, with 12 bases between them. CDR3 protein: CASSLYVDRQETQYF. The CDR3 nucleotides read TGTGCCAGCAGCTTATACGTGGACAGACAAGAGACCCAGTACTTC.

The chain carries TRBV28 and TRBJ2-1, with a weak D call TRBD1 (5 bases). CDR3 length: 16 amino acids. Trimming took 2 bases from V and 5 from J, leaving 16 bases between them. Per the germline V gene, CDR1 is MDHEN and CDR2 is SYDVKM. CDR3 sequence (DNA): TGTGCCAGCAGTTTAATTAGGCCAGGGTTCGACAATGAGCAGTTCTTC. The encoded protein is CASSLIRPGFDNEQFF.

In DNA, the CDR3 is TGTGCCTGGAGTAAGGGACTCCCGGCCGGGGAGCTGTTTTTT. It yields the protein CAWSKGLPAGELFF. The V call is TRBV30, the J call TRBJ2-2; possible D gene TRBD2, 6 bases. V lost 2 bases, J lost 6 bases, and 13 bases lay in between. The CDR3 consists of 14 residues. Germline CDR1 reads GTSNPN; CDR2 reads SVGIG (reference sequence).

The CDR3 region has the DNA TGTGCCAGCGCCATGACCCCAGATACGCAGTATTTT. It specifies CASAMTPDTQYF. V is TRBV9 and J is TRBJ2-3; the D is unclear. Deletions cut 7 bases from V and 4 bases from J, with 10 bases between. The CDR3 runs to 12 residues. Germline V gives CDR1 SGDLS, CDR2 YYNGEE.

The gene calls are TRBV4-3 and TRBJ1-1; unclear D gene. Germline loops: CDR1 LGHNA, CDR2 YSLEER. The V gene lost 1 base and the J gene lost 8 bases, with 14 bases spanning the gap. The CDR3 loop spans 14 amino acids. Written as DNA, the CDR3 is TGCGCCAGCAGCCAAGTTGCGGGCGGCATAGAAGCTTTCTTT. Protein sequence: CASSQVAGGIEAFF.

This sequence joins TRBV12-3 or TRBV12-4 and TRBJ2-7; D may be TRBD1 (6 bases). The V end was cut by 1 base, the J end by 6 bases, with 10 bases between. This CDR3 contains 13 residues. CDR3 nucleotides: TGTGCCAGCAGTTTAGGGACAGAGGGCGAGCAGTACTTC. This sequence encodes CASSLGTEGEQYF.